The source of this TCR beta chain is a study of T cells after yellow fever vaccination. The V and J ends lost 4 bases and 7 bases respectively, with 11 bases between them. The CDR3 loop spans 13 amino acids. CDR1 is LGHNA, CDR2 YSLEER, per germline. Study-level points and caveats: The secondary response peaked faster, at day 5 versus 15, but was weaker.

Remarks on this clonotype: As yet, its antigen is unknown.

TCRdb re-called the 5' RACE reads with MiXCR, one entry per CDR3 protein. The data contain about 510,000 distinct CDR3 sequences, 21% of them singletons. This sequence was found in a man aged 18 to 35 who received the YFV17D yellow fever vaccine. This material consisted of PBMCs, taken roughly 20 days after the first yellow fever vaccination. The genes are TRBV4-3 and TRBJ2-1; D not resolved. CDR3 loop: CASSPRIWNEQFF. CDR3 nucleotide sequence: TGCGCCAGCAGCCCCAGAATCTGGAATGAGCAGTTCTTC.